This is a list of T cell receptor beta chains from one sample in a study of CD8+ T cells in alopecia areata. TCRdb's table, derived via immunoSEQ multiplex PCR, lists solely in-frame clones and lacks some. The sample lists approximately 210,000 clones, about 60% seen once, with 3% to 3.5% in the top ten. Source: CD4+ T cells sorted from blood, taken at week 4, from a patient treated with tofacitinib. The receptors derive from a human donor with alopecia areata. Both conserved end residues are part of each CDR3. A D gene is named only where the DNA matches it firmly. Clone sizes are given selectively: once, few, many, or a class where the clone is expanded.

-,TRBJ1-6,TRBD1,TRBV30,TGTGCCTGGAGAAGGGACAGAATTAATTCACCCCTCCACTTT,CAWRRDRINSPLHF
-,TRBJ2-3,-,TRBV4-1,TGCGCCAGCAGCCAAGACGACTCTAGAGATACGCAGTATTTT,CASSQDDSRDTQYF
-,TRBJ2-5,-,TRBV28,TGTGCCAGCAGTTTCAGAGAGACCCAGTACTTC,CASSFRETQYF
once,TRBJ2-5,TRBD1,TRBV11-1,TGTGCCAGCAGCTTAGTCGGACAGGCGAACCAAGAGACCCAGTACTTC,CASSLVGQANQETQYF
-,TRBJ1-5,-,TRBV30,TGTGCCTGGAGGAACGGGGGTAATCAGCCCCAGCATTTT,CAWRNGGNQPQHF
-,TRBJ2-1,-,TRBV29-1,TGCAGCGTTGTAAAAGGGGTCAATGAGCAGTTCTTC,CSVVKGVNEQFF
-,TRBJ2-3,-,TRBV10-3,TGTGCCATCGGGGCGGGGGCAAGCACAGATACGCAGTATTTT,CAIGAGASTDTQYF
few,TRBJ1-1,TRBD1,TRBV29-1,TGCAGCGTACGGCTAGGGACAGAGAACACTGAAGCTTTCTTT,CSVRLGTENTEAFF
-,TRBJ1-6,TRBD1,TRBV29-1,TGCAGCGTTGCAGGGGGGACAGGGACGGATTCACCCCTCCACTTT,CSVAGGTGTDSPLHF
-,TRBJ1-6,-,TRBV7-9,TGTGCCAGCAGCTTAGAAGGGCTTAATTCACCCCTCCACTTT,CASSLEGLNSPLHF
-,TRBJ1-1,TRBD1,TRBV4-1,TGCGCCAGCAGACCGACAGGGGGCAATGAAGCTTTCTTT,CASRPTGGNEAFF
-,TRBJ1-3,-,TRBV30,TGTGCCTCGAGCCAAGGGGATCCTGGAAACACCATATATTTT,CASSQGDPGNTIYF
-,TRBJ1-2,-,TRBV4-1,TGCGCCAGCAGCTCCGCCGGGACCCGGGACTATGGCTACACCTTC,CASSSAGTRDYGYTF
-,TRBJ2-2,-,TRBV9,TGTGCCAGCACATCGGACTTACACACCGGGGAGCTGTTTTTT,CASTSDLHTGELFF
-,TRBJ1-6,-,TRBV7-9,TGTGCCAGCAGCCGGTTTTTGGGGTCACCCCTCCACTTT,CASSRFLGSPLHF
-,TRBJ1-1,-,TRBV18,TGTGCCAGCTCACGTGGACAGAACACTGAAGCTTTCTTT,CASSRGQNTEAFF
-,TRBJ2-6,-,TRBV7-9,TGTGCCAGCAGCTTAGGAGCAGGGAACTCTGGGGCCAACGTCCTGACTTTC,CASSLGAGNSGANVLTF
-,TRBJ1-2,-,TRBV29-1,TGCAGCGTCTCCGAGACAGAGACGGACCTCTATGGCTACACCTTC,CSVSETETDLYGYTF
few,TRBJ1-5,-,TRBV7-3,TGTGCCAGCAGCCCCCGTGGCAATCAGCCCCAGCATTTT,CASSPRGNQPQHF
-,TRBJ2-1,-,TRBV29-1,TGCAGCGTTCCCGGGGGGCTCTCCTACAATGAGCAGTTCTTC,CSVPGGLSYNEQFF
-,TRBJ1-2,-,TRBV9,TGTGCCAGCAGCGCACCCAGATCCGGGACCTCTGAATATGGCTACACCTTC,CASSAPRSGTSEYGYTF
-,TRBJ1-6,TRBD1,TRBV28,TGTGCCAGCAGAGTGCAGGGGGATAATTCACCCCTCCACTTT,CASRVQGDNSPLHF
-,TRBJ2-7,-,TRBV29-1,TGCAGCGCCGAGAAGGGGAAGGACTACGAGCAGTACTTC,CSAEKGKDYEQYF
few,TRBJ2-5,-,TRBV15,TGTGCCACCAGCAGAGCGGGCAGGCAAGAGACCCAGTACTTC,CATSRAGRQETQYF
few,TRBJ1-6,TRBD1,TRBV4-1,TGCGCCAGCAGCCCGGGAGGGGACAGGGCTTCACCCCTCCACTTT,CASSPGGDRASPLHF